These 21 T cell receptor beta chains originate from one sample sequenced in a study of blood T cell repertoires in COVID-19. Assay used: immunoSEQ multiplex PCR; TCRdb lists only in-frame clones, some missing. The data hold roughly 100,000 clones, with about 79% observed a single time. The material sequenced was peripheral blood. Every receptor here comes from an elderly man with COVID-19, enrolled during active disease.

The CDR3 DNA follows: TGCGCCAGCAGCTCCGGGACACTGTGGGATGAGCAGTTCTTC. Encoded protein: CASSSGTLWDEQFF. The V call is TRBV5-1, the J call TRBJ2-1; D possibly corresponds to TRBD1 (6 bases). This CDR3 comprises 14 residues. Germline CDR1 is SGHRS and CDR2 is YFSETQ. V lost 3 bases, J lost 8 bases, and 15 bases lay in between.

J is TRBJ2-1 and V is TRBV28; 12 bases are a match to TRBD2. With 7 bases clipped from V and 7 bases from J, the junction kept 8 bases outside the gene matches. Germline assignment: CDR1 MDHEN and CDR2 SYDVKM. The CDR3 totals 15 residues. The CDR3 DNA sequence: TGTGCCAGCATCATGGAGACTAGCGGGAGTAATGAGCAGTTCTTC. Its translation is CASIMETSGSNEQFF.

The V and J genes are TRBV12-1 and TRBJ1-6; TRBD1 was called by the table and not checked on the DNA. TRBV12-1 represents a pseudogene. There are 16 residues in the CDR3. This CDR3 reads CASSRLRTCNNSPLHF. The CDR3 DNA reads TGTGCCAGCAGCCGCCTACGGACATGCAATAATTCACCCCTCCACTTT.

The chain uses TRBV10-3 and TRBJ2-1; D is possibly TRBD1 (6 bases). Trimming took off 6 bases at V and 4 bases at J, with 16 bases between the two ends. Germline values: CDR1 ENHRY, CDR2 SYGVKD. The CDR3 length is 15 residues. The CDR3 protein is CAIRDVGDKYNEQFF. Here the CDR3 DNA reads TGTGCCATCAGGGACGTGGGGGACAAATACAATGAGCAGTTCTTC.

V is TRBV7-3 and J is TRBJ2-1; a possible D gene is TRBD2 (5 bases). Trimming shortened V by 6 bases and J by 6 bases, and 18 bases separated the two germline ends. CDR1 is SGHTA and CDR2 is FQGTGA in the germline V gene. This CDR3 comprises 15 residues. The CDR3 reads CASSLGSGVLNEQFF. The CDR3, as DNA: TGTGCCAGCAGTCTAGGGTCCGGGGTTCTCAATGAGCAGTTCTTC.

The CDR3 here is CATSRDRAGAETQYF. As DNA, the CDR3 is TGTGCCACCAGCAGAGATAGAGCAGGGGCAGAGACCCAGTACTTC. The chain carries TRBV15 and TRBJ2-5, with a possible D match to TRBD1 (6 bases). Germline CDR1 reads LNHNV; CDR2 reads YYDKDF (reference sequence). This CDR3 comprises 15 residues. V was clipped by 0 bases and J by 4 bases, with 12 bases between them.

This clone was detected only once. The V call is TRBV5-6, the J call TRBJ2-1, with D unresolved. There are 15 residues in the CDR3. CDR1 and CDR2 (germline): SGHDT, YYEEEE. With 0 bases removed from V and 2 bases from J, the gap between germline ends came to 9 bases. CDR3 loop: CASSLGGVTYNEQFF. The DNA for the CDR3 is TGTGCCAGCAGCTTGGGAGGCGTAACCTACAATGAGCAGTTCTTC.

This clone appeared a few times. This sequence joins TRBV19 and TRBJ2-6; 9 bases agree with TRBD1. Per germline, CDR1 LNHDA and CDR2 SQIVND (reference sequence). Trimming removed 5 bases from V and 1 base from J; junction bases left unmatched: 9. The CDR3 runs to 18 residues. CDR3 nucleotides: TGTGCCAGTAGTTTTCAACAGGGGGCATTATCTGGGGCCAACGTCCTGACTTTC. It yields the protein CASSFQQGALSGANVLTF.

This clone was observed at least ten times. The chain joins TRBV19 to TRBJ2-7, with 10 bases aligning to TRBD2. Germline V gives CDR1 LNHDA, CDR2 SQIVND (reference sequence). This CDR3 is 17 amino acids long. With 5 bases clipped from V and 2 bases from J, the junction kept 12 bases outside the gene matches. The CDR3 DNA follows: TGTGCCAGTAGTCCCGGTCCGGGACTAGCGCTAACCTACGAGCAGTACTTC. As protein: CASSPGPGLALTYEQYF.

This clone was found a few times. J is TRBJ2-2 and V is TRBV27, with 8 nucleotides matching TRBD1. The CDR3 length is 16 residues. V shed 5 bases, J shed 5 bases, and the junction held 10 bases outside the gene matches. Germline V gene data show CDR1 as MNHEY and CDR2 as SMNVEV (reference sequence). CDR3 nucleotide sequence: TGTGCCAGCAGTCCCTGGACAGGGATAGAGACCGGGGAGCTGTTTTTT. Protein sequence: CASSPWTGIETGELFF.

The J gene is TRBJ2-2, the V gene TRBV5-3, with 7 bases fitting TRBD2. TRBV5-3 is flagged as an ORF with uncertain function. This CDR3 has 14 amino acids. Trimming cost V 5 bases and J 6 bases; bases outside gene matches: 7. The CDR3 region has the DNA TGTGCCAGAAGGACTAGCCAAGAGGCCGGGGAGCTGTTTTTT. This translates into CARRTSQEAGELFF.

The rearrangement uses TRBV19 and TRBJ2-3; 11 bases are a match to TRBD2. The ends lost 5 bases at V and 4 bases at J; junction bases unmatched: 5. Germline CDR1 is LNHDA and CDR2 is SQIVND (reference sequence). The CDR3 length is 15 residues. The CDR3 DNA reads as TGTGCCAGTAGTTCCGTTAGCGGGAGGGCAGATACGCAGTATTTT. It translates to CASSSVSGRADTQYF.

The chain is built from TRBV19 and TRBJ1-2; D unclear. CDR1 LNHDA and CDR2 SQIVND come from the germline V gene (reference sequence). V was trimmed by 0 bases and J by 4 bases, leaving 15 bases between them. The CDR3 extends over 16 amino acids. CDR3 nucleotides: TGTGCCAGTAGTATAGATCTACTTTGGGCAGCCTATGGCTACACCTTC. As protein: CASSIDLLWAAYGYTF.

The rearrangement uses TRBV7-2 and TRBJ1-1; no definite D call. Deletions cut 7 bases from V and 6 bases from J, with 18 bases between. The CDR3 totals 14 residues. Germline V CDR1 and CDR2: SGHTA, FQGNSA. Here the CDR3 DNA reads TGTGCCAGCAACGTAGTGGGCGCTTTAGCTGAAGCTTTCTTT. This gives the protein CASNVVGALAEAFF.

This sequence joins TRBV10-3 and TRBJ2-1, with 12 bases lining up with TRBD2. V dropped 7 bases and J dropped 7; count of bases not matched to a gene: 8. Germline-derived CDR1 and CDR2 are ENHRY and SYGVKD. The CDR3 is 15 residues long. In DNA form, the CDR3 reads TGTGCCATCACCCTGACTAGCGGGAGTGCAAATGAGCAGTTCTTC. This gives the protein CAITLTSGSANEQFF.

The table lists this clone with a few counts. The rearrangement uses TRBV9 and TRBJ1-5; maybe TRBD1 (6 bases). CDR3 length equals 15 residues. Trimming removed 4 bases at V and 4 bases at J, with 15 bases between. The germline gives CDR1 SGDLS, CDR2 YYNGEE. The CDR3 protein is CASSLGGGQNQPQHF. Written as DNA, the CDR3 is TGTGCCAGCAGCTTAGGGGGTGGACAAAATCAGCCCCAGCATTTT.

V is TRBV7-3 and J is TRBJ2-2, with TRBD2 matching 14 bases. The V gene's germline CDR1 is SGHTA and CDR2 FQGTGA. The length of the CDR3 is 15 residues. The J segment lost 7 bases and the V segment lost 6 bases, leaving 4 bases of the junction unmatched. The CDR3 region is CASRWTSGRFGELFF. CDR3 sequence (DNA): TGTGCCAGCAGGTGGACTAGCGGGAGGTTCGGGGAGCTGTTTTTT. Variable domain in full (rest from reference TRBV7-3 and TRBJ2-2): GAGVSQTPSNKVTEKGKYVELRCDPISGHTALYWYRQSLGQGPEFLIYFQGTGAADDSGLPNDRFFAVRPEGSVSTLKIQRTERGDSAVYLCASRWTSGRFGELFFGEGSRLTVL.

The V gene is TRBV6-4, the J gene TRBJ2-7, with TRBD1 matching 8 bases. This CDR3 contains 12 residues. Germline V gives CDR1 MRHNA, CDR2 SNTAGT. V lost 7 bases and J lost 6; bases outside the gene matches: 5. For the CDR3, the DNA is TGTGCCAGCAATAGGACAGGGCGCGAGCAGTACTTC. Its translation: CASNRTGREQYF.

The rearrangement joins TRBV5-1 to TRBJ2-1, with D perhaps matching TRBD2 (5 bases). Per germline, CDR1 SGHRS and CDR2 YFSETQ. The V and J ends lost 1 base and 5 bases respectively, with 10 bases between them. This CDR3 is 14 amino acids long. The CDR3 sequence: CASSLNTRNNEQFF. The CDR3 coding sequence is TGCGCCAGCAGCTTGAATACTAGAAACAATGAGCAGTTCTTC.

The V call is TRBV11-3, the J call TRBJ1-1, with TRBD1 identical over 8 bases. The germline V gene encodes CDR1 SGHNT and CDR2 YENEEA. After removal of 5 bases from V and 1 base from J, the junction contained 6 bases not matched to a gene. The CDR3 has 15 amino acids. The CDR3 DNA sequence: TGTGCCAGCAGCCCTCGACAGGGGAAGAACACTGAAGCTTTCTTT. Its translation: CASSPRQGKNTEAFF. Using reference TRBV11-3 and TRBJ1-1 for the parts outside the CDR3, the full variable domain is EAGVVQSPRYKIIEKKQPVAFWCNPISGHNTLYWYLQNLGQGPELLIRYENEEAVDDSQLPKDRFSAERLKGVDSTLKIQPAELGDSAVYLCASSPRQGKNTEAFFGQGTRLTVV.

The chain carries TRBV25-1 and TRBJ2-3; 9 positions agree with TRBD2. J was trimmed by 1 base and V by 3 bases; bases with no gene match: 11. CDR1 and CDR2 (germline): MGHDK, SYGVNS. This CDR3 is 18 amino acids long. CDR3 in amino acids: CASSEVAGGFSGTDTQYF. The CDR3 DNA reads TGTGCCAGCAGTGAGGTGGCGGGAGGGTTTTCTGGCACAGATACGCAGTATTTT. The full variable domain, in which reference TRBV25-1 and TRBJ2-3 provide the parts outside the CDR3, is EADIYQTPRYLVIGTGKKITLECSQTMGHDKMYWYQQDPGMELHLIHYSYGVNSTEKGDLSSESTVSRIRTEHFPLTLESARPSHTSQYLCASSEVAGGFSGTDTQYFGPGTRLTVL.